The 30 T cell receptor beta chains below were found in one sample sequenced in a study of regulatory T cells in long-lasting Graves disease. The sample's time point: newly diagnosed GD, antithyroid drugs for less than 3 months. Extracted RNA from PBMCs served as the source of the TCR library. Through Arm-PCR of CDR3 regions and iRepertoire HTBI primers, TCR beta libraries were built. MiXCR, run by TCRdb on the multiplex PCR reads, gives a single entry per CDR3 protein. The table records approximately 540,000 distinct CDR3 sequences, around 13% of them present only once. The sample was also linked to a second study, of T cells in Graves' hyperthyroidism and ophthalmopathy.

The input for sequencing was peripheral blood mononuclear cells (PBMCs), taken at new diagnosis, from a patient treated with antithyroid drugs. Receptors were obtained from a woman younger than 45 with Graves disease.

This clonotype occurred many times. The V gene is TRBV10-2, the J gene TRBJ2-6; D tentatively fits TRBD1 or TRBD2 (5 bases each). The CDR3 is made up of 17 amino acids. Germline V gene lookup returns CDR1 WSHSY and CDR2 SAAADI. V was cut by 8 bases and J by 0 bases, with 17 bases left in between. CDR3 sequence reads: CASSGDGLISGANVLTF. CDR3 sequence (DNA): TGCGCCAGCTCTGGGGACGGCCTAATCTCTGGGGCCAACGTCCTGACTTTC.

Ten or more counts support this clonotype. This sequence joins TRBV28 and TRBJ2-1; D call uncertain. This CDR3 has 13 amino acids. Germline V gene lookup returns CDR1 MDHEN and CDR2 SYDVKM. V shed 6 bases and J shed 1 base, with 7 bases lying between them. CDR3 nucleotide sequence: TGTGCCAGCAGCACCCTGTCCTACAATGAGCAGTTCTTC. Translated, it gives CASSTLSYNEQFF.

In its sample, this clonotype was seen many times. The CDR3 bases are TGTGCCACTCGGACAGGGAAGACTGAAGCTTTCTTT. Its protein product is CATRTGKTEAFF. V usage is TRBV6-1 and J usage is TRBJ1-1; 8 nucleotides align to TRBD1. V lost 10 bases and J lost 5; bases outside the gene matches: 6. The length of the CDR3 is 12 residues. The germline gives CDR1 MNHNS, CDR2 SASEGT.

The CDR3 DNA is TGTGCCTGGAGTCAAACAGATACGCAGTATTTT. Translating gives CAWSQTDTQYF. The rearrangement joins TRBV30 to TRBJ2-3, with unresolved D. The germline V gene encodes CDR1 GTSNPN and CDR2 SVGIG (reference sequence). CDR3 length equals 11 residues. Trimming removed 2 bases from V and 3 bases from J, with 3 bases in between. The whole variable domain, remainder taken from reference TRBV30 and TRBJ2-3, is SQTIHQWPATLVQPVGSPLSLECTVEGTSNPNLYWYRQAAGRGLQLLFYSVGIGQISSEVPQNLSASRPQDRQFILSSKKLLLSDSGFYLCAWSQTDTQYFGPGTRLTVL.

This clonotype was seen a handful of times. J is TRBJ2-1 and V is TRBV12-3 or TRBV12-4, with 7 bases lining up with TRBD2. With 3 bases clipped from V and 8 bases from J, the junction kept 4 bases outside the gene matches. This CDR3 is built from 13 residues. The CDR3, as DNA: TGTGCCAGCAGTTTGGGGGAGGGGTATGAGCAGTTCTTC. It codes for CASSLGEGYEQFF.

This clonotype was observed at least ten times. The CDR3 DNA is TGTGCCAGGACAGCTGAAGCTTTCTTT. It encodes CARTAEAFF. V usage is TRBV11-2 and J usage is TRBJ1-1; the D gene is possibly TRBD1 (5 bases). The V gene's germline CDR1 is SGHAT and CDR2 FQNNGV. There are 9 residues in the CDR3. The germline V and J ends were trimmed by 9 bases and 6 bases, with 5 bases remaining between them.

The table lists this clonotype with many counts. The J gene is TRBJ2-2, the V gene TRBV12-3 or TRBV12-4; a weak D match, TRBD1 (5 bases). V was cut by 8 bases and J by 4 bases, with 14 bases left in between. The CDR3 contains 14 residues. CDR3 nucleotides: TGTGCCAGCGGGCAGGGTATCGGCACCGGGGAGCTGTTTTTT. Translated: CASGQGIGTGELFF.

The sample holds many counts of this clonotype. The chain has TRBV18 and TRBJ2-1; 12 positions match TRBD2. The CDR3 sequence is 15 residues long. Germline CDR1 is KGHSH and CDR2 is LQKENI. With V trimmed by 3 bases and J by 8 bases, 5 bases remained unmatched. For the CDR3, the DNA is TGTGCCAGCTCACCCGGACTAGCGGGGATGGATGAGCAGTTCTTC. Amino acids: CASSPGLAGMDEQFF.

Many counts were recorded for this clonotype. The V gene is TRBV30, the J gene TRBJ2-5; D unresolved. The CDR3 loop spans 10 amino acids. V lost 5 bases, J lost 7 bases, and 8 bases lay in between. Per the germline V gene, CDR1 is GTSNPN and CDR2 is SVGIG (reference sequence). CDR3 protein: CAWSMGTQYF. The CDR3, as DNA: TGTGCCTGGTCCATGGGGACCCAGTACTTC. Drawing the rest from reference TRBV30 and TRBJ2-5, the complete variable domain is SQTIHQWPATLVQPVGSPLSLECTVEGTSNPNLYWYRQAAGRGLQLLFYSVGIGQISSEVPQNLSASRPQDRQFILSSKKLLLSDSGFYLCAWSMGTQYFGPGTRLLVL.

This clonotype was seen once. This may be a read error: a much more frequent sequence differs by one nucleotide. The V gene is TRBV19, the J gene TRBJ1-5; the match to TRBD1 covers 10 bases. This CDR3 has 16 amino acids. V trimming: 7 bases; J trimming: 6 bases; junction bases outside the gene matches: 12. Germline V CDR1 and CDR2: LNHDA, SQIVND (reference sequence). The CDR3 spells CASNLTPDRGLQPQHF. CDR3 sequence (DNA): TGTGCCAGTAATCTCACTCCAGACAGGGGGCTTCAGCCCCAGCATTTT.

This clonotype was seen a handful of times. An end of the junction differs from the germline gene, which may be a read error. V and J are TRBV30 and TRBJ1-1; TRBD1 might be the D (6 bases). Germline CDR1 reads GTSNPN; CDR2 reads SVGIG (reference sequence). This CDR3 spans 11 amino acids. CDR3 sequence: CAWRGGTEASF. DNA for the CDR3: TGTGCCTGGAGAGGGGGGACTGAAGCTTCCTTT.

This clonotype has just a few counts. The rearrangement links TRBV27 to TRBJ2-7, with 7 bases identical to TRBD2. The CDR3 has 15 residues. Germline V gives CDR1 MNHEY, CDR2 SMNVEV (reference sequence). The V and J ends lost 4 bases and 3 bases, in that order; junction bases with no gene match: 9. CDR3 loop: CASSWGGDSYYEQYF. The CDR3 bases are TGTGCCAGCAGTTGGGGGGGAGACAGCTACTACGAGCAGTACTTC.

A few counts support this clonotype. The germline gene is not matched at one end of the junction; a read error may be the cause. The chain combines TRBV5-1 with TRBJ2-1, with TRBD2 matching over 9 bases. CDR3 length: 17 amino acids. Germline loops: CDR1 SGHRS, CDR2 YFSETQ. The CDR3 bases are TGTGCCAGCAGCTTGGAAAGTCTAGCGGGAAGGTTCAATGAGCAGTTCTTC. Translated, it gives CASSLESLAGRFNEQFF.

The table lists this clonotype with a few counts. The rearrangement joins TRBV30 to TRBJ1-4; D is possibly TRBD1 (5 bases). The V and J ends lost 3 bases and 8 bases respectively, with 19 bases between them. This CDR3 spans 15 amino acids. CDR1 is GTSNPN and CDR2 is SVGIG in the germline V gene (reference sequence). CDR3: CAWSGTGRVLEKLFF. The CDR3 DNA is TGTGCCTGGAGCGGTACGGGGCGGGTCCTGGAAAAACTGTTTTTT.

The chain links TRBV6-1 to TRBJ2-6; 7 bases map to TRBD1. Germline CDR1 reads MNHNS; CDR2 reads SASEGT. The CDR3 extends over 15 amino acids. The ends lost 7 bases at V and 1 base at J; junction bases unmatched: 4. Written as DNA, the CDR3 is TGTGCCAGCACCCCCAGGGGGTCTGGGGCCAACGTCCTGACTTTC. This sequence encodes CASTPRGSGANVLTF.

This clonotype was observed at least ten times. The J gene is TRBJ2-6, the V gene TRBV6-2 or TRBV6-3, with 7 bases that match TRBD1. Germline loops: CDR1 MNHEY, CDR2 SVGEGT. The CDR3 has 15 residues. V lost 5 bases, J lost 4 bases, and 5 bases stayed unmatched. The CDR3 nucleotides are TGTGCCAGCAGTGTAAGGGGGCAAGGGGCCAACGTCCTGACTTTC. Residues: CASSVRGQGANVLTF.

This clonotype appeared many times. V usage is TRBV7-2 and J usage is TRBJ2-5, with 10 bases fitting TRBD2. V was pared by 4 bases and J by 9 bases, with 11 bases of the junction left unmatched. Per germline, CDR1 SGHTA and CDR2 FQGNSA. The CDR3 is 15 amino acids. CDR3 sequence (DNA): TGTGCCAGCAGCTCCCGGACTAGCGGAGTCAGGGCCCAGTACTTC. It specifies CASSSRTSGVRAQYF.

This clonotype was found many times. The V and J genes are TRBV20-1 and TRBJ1-2, with D possibly being TRBD1 (5 bases). This CDR3 has 11 residues. Germline V gene sequence: CDR1 DFQATT, CDR2 SNEGSKA (reference sequence). V was shortened by 6 bases and J by 13 bases, with 18 bases between the two germline ends. CDR3 coding DNA: TGCAGTGCCATTCCGGGACTCATGGCCACCTTC. This codes for CSAIPGLMATF.

Many counts were recorded for this clonotype. The genes are TRBV12-3 or TRBV12-4 and TRBJ2-5; D not resolved. The CDR3 has 12 amino acids. V lost 7 bases and J lost 5, with 11 bases in between. CDR3 bases: TGTGCCAGCAACTTTCCTCCCGAGACCCAGTACTTC. Protein: CASNFPPETQYF.

This clonotype was found many times. The CDR3 loop is CASSSQGANNEQFF. The CDR3 DNA sequence: TGTGCCAGCAGCTCCCAGGGGGCGAACAATGAGCAGTTCTTC. The rearrangement uses TRBV7-3 and TRBJ2-1; TRBD1 agrees at 8 bases. After removal of 4 bases from V and 5 bases from J, the junction contained 4 bases not matched to a gene. Germline V CDR1 and CDR2: SGHTA, FQGTGA. The CDR3 extends over 14 amino acids.

This clonotype has a count of ten or more. The J gene is TRBJ2-4, the V gene TRBV6-2 or TRBV6-3; D unclear. The CDR3 consists of 13 residues. Trimming shortened V by 6 bases and J by 3 bases, and 9 bases separated the two germline ends. Germline V gene sequence: CDR1 MNHEY, CDR2 SVGEGT. The DNA for the CDR3 is TGTGCCAGCAGCCCATTGGGCAAAAACATTCAGTACTTC. This codes for CASSPLGKNIQYF.

This clonotype came up a few times. V usage is TRBV28 and J usage is TRBJ1-4, with D possibly TRBD1 on 5 matching bases. V gave up 7 bases and J gave up 8 bases, with 14 bases separating them. The CDR3 is 13 amino acids. Looked up from germline, CDR1 is MDHEN and CDR2 is SYDVKM. The CDR3 loop reads CASNEGGDEKLFF. CDR3 sequence (DNA): TGTGCCAGCAACGAGGGAGGGGACGAAAAACTGTTTTTT.

The chain uses TRBV29-1 and TRBJ1-2; no reliable D call. The CDR3 is made up of 13 amino acids. CDR1 and CDR2 from the germline V gene are SQVTM and ANQGSEA. Trimming left V 3 bases short and J 5 bases short, with 13 bases between. CDR3 protein: CSVEISAGYGYTF. For the CDR3, the DNA is TGCAGCGTTGAGATTTCGGCCGGGTATGGCTACACCTTC. The full variable domain, with the rest looked up from reference TRBV29-1 and TRBJ1-2, is SAVISQKPSRDICQRGTSLTIQCQVDSQVTMMFWYRQQPGQSLTLIATANQGSEATYESGFVIDKFPISRPNLTFSTLTVSNMSPEDSSIYLCSVEISAGYGYTFGSGTRLTVV.

The chain uses TRBV4-3 and TRBJ1-2, with 7 bases fitting TRBD1. This CDR3 comprises 15 residues. Germline loops: CDR1 LGHNA, CDR2 YSLEER. V gave up 3 bases and J gave up 4 bases; unmatched junction bases: 8. The CDR3 spells CASSHRTGSAYGYTF. The CDR3 coding sequence is TGCGCCAGCAGCCATAGGACAGGATCCGCCTATGGCTACACCTTC.

This clonotype was seen a handful of times. The chain is built from TRBV7-2 and TRBJ2-7; TRBD2 matches 7 bases. In germline, CDR1 is SGHTA, CDR2 FQGNSA. This CDR3 is 13 amino acids long. Trimming cost V 5 bases and J 7 bases; bases outside gene matches: 8. CDR3 in amino acids: CASSTGLVGEQYF. The CDR3 bases are TGTGCCAGCAGCACAGGACTAGTTGGGGAGCAGTACTTC.

This clonotype was counted ten times or more. The chain joins TRBV6-1 to TRBJ1-2; D is unclear. This CDR3 contains 15 residues. Per germline, CDR1 MNHNS and CDR2 SASEGT. The ends were cut back, 6 bases at V and 6 bases at J, with 20 bases in the middle. The CDR3 reads CASRGTNPMRNGYTF. CDR3 nucleotide sequence: TGTGCCAGCAGGGGAACGAACCCTATGAGAAATGGCTACACCTTC.

The chain uses TRBV7-9 and TRBJ2-5, with 9 bases fitting TRBD1. In germline, CDR1 is SEHNR, CDR2 FQNEAQ (reference sequence). CDR3 length equals 15 residues. V dropped 1 base and J dropped 4; count of bases not matched to a gene: 4. The chain's CDR3 is CASSLGGTGTETQYF. DNA for the CDR3: TGTGCCAGCAGCTTAGGGGGGACAGGGACAGAGACCCAGTACTTC.

The table lists this clonotype with many counts. The chain uses TRBV3-1 and TRBJ1-3; no firm D call. Trimming removed 0 bases at V and 1 base at J, with 7 bases between. Germline loops: CDR1 LGHDT, CDR2 YNNKEL (reference sequence). The CDR3 sequence is 15 residues long. CDR3 nucleotide sequence: TGTGCCAGCAGCCAAGATGGAGGTTCTGGAAACACCATATATTTT. Translating gives CASSQDGGSGNTIYF. The whole variable domain, filled in from reference TRBV3-1 and TRBJ1-3, reads DTAVSQTPKYLVTQMGNDKSIKCEQNLGHDTMYWYKQDSKKFLKIMFSYNNKELIINETVPNRFSPKSPDKAHLNLHINSLELGDSAVYFCASSQDGGSGNTIYFGEGSWLTVV.

V usage is TRBV24-1 and J usage is TRBJ2-1; unclear D gene. Germline CDR1 reads KGHDR; CDR2 reads SFDVKD. This CDR3 has 16 amino acids. Trimming shortened V by 6 bases and J by 5 bases, and 19 bases separated the two germline ends. The CDR3 DNA reads TGTGCCACCAGTTCCGGCCGAACCCTCCCTAACAATGAGCAGTTCTTC. Translation gives CATSSGRTLPNNEQFF.

This clonotype was observed at least ten times. The genes are TRBV9 and TRBJ2-2; 7 bases line up with TRBD2. The CDR3 runs 17 residues. V was pared by 3 bases and J by 8 bases, with 16 bases of the junction left unmatched. From germline, CDR1 is SGDLS and CDR2 YYNGEE. The CDR3 loop reads CASSARVSGGPMGELFF. For the CDR3, the DNA is TGTGCCAGCAGCGCGAGGGTTTCGGGAGGACCTATGGGGGAGCTGTTTTTT.